This passage covers 2 T cell receptor beta chains from one sample sequenced in a study of immune evolution from preneoplasia to lung adenocarcinoma. Profiled with immunoSEQ multiplex PCR; TCRdb holds only in-frame clones, not every one. The sample lists a few thousand clones, around 85% occurring once. Sequencing used FFPE adjacent normal lung tissue. The receptors shown here come from an older donor with lung adenocarcinoma.

The chain combines TRBV7-9 with TRBJ2-2, with D possibly matching TRBD2 (5 bases). The V gene's germline CDR1 is SEHNR and CDR2 FQNEAQ (reference sequence). V was pared by 3 bases and J by 4 bases, with 12 bases between. There are 15 residues in the CDR3. The CDR3: CASSFEGAGTGELFF. The DNA for the CDR3 is TGTGCCAGCAGCTTTGAGGGAGCAGGCACCGGGGAGCTGTTTTTT.

The chain uses TRBV28 and TRBJ2-7, with 9 positions matching TRBD1. The V segment lost 7 bases and the J segment 2 bases; nucleotides outside the gene matches: 3. There are 13 residues in the CDR3. Germline V gene lookup returns CDR1 MDHEN and CDR2 SYDVKM. CDR3 in DNA: TGTGCCAGCAAGCGGACAGGGGCCTACGAGCAGTACTTC. This encodes CASKRTGAYEQYF.